Following are 25 T cell receptor beta chains from one sample sequenced in a study of tumor and adjacent non-tumor tissue in lung cancer. RNA was extracted from bulk tissue without any cell sorting. More than 3 cm separated this lung sample from the edge of the tumor. TCRbeta libraries were built with three rounds of nested PCR, modified from ARM-PCR. TCRdb itself ran the multiplex PCR reads through MiXCR, one entry per CDR3 protein. The profile shows 80,000 to 130,000 distinct CDR3 sequences, roughly two thirds of them singletons. The sample consisted of distant non-tumor lung tissue. Receptor source: a man aged 25-40 years with non-small cell lung cancer.

A note on this clonotype: The germline gene is not matched at one end of the junction; a read error may be the cause. The chain combines TRBV6-2 or TRBV6-3 with TRBJ1-5, with a weak D call TRBD1 (6 bases). Germline V gene sequence: CDR1 MNHEY, CDR2 SVGEGT. The CDR3 sequence is 12 residues long. The CDR3 nucleotides read TGTGCCGGCAGGCAGGGGCATCAGCCCCAGGATTTT. As protein: CAGRQGHQPQDF.

For this clonotype: This may be a read error, as it is one base from a much larger clone. The V call is TRBV6-6, the J call TRBJ1-5; no clear D. The V gene's germline CDR1 is MNHNY and CDR2 SVGAGI (reference sequence). V gave up 0 bases and J gave up 5 bases, with 11 bases separating them. This CDR3 is built from 15 residues. The CDR3 reads CASSYSGSGDQPQHF. The CDR3 coding sequence is TGTGCCAGCAGTTACTCGGGCAGTGGGGATCAGCCCCAGCATTTT.

This clonotype came up many times. The rearrangement joins TRBV20-1 to TRBJ2-3, with D uncertain. The CDR3 spans 14 residues. Germline CDR1 and CDR2: DFQATT and SNEGSKA (reference sequence). V shed 0 bases and J shed 6 bases, with 13 bases lying between them. The CDR3 is CSARDGHTADTQYF. DNA for the CDR3: TGCAGTGCTAGAGATGGGCACACGGCCGATACGCAGTATTTT.

As regards this clonotype: A much larger clone differs from this one at a single base, so this may be a read error. The chain uses TRBV12-3 or TRBV12-4 and TRBJ2-1; 9 bases match TRBD2. The CDR3 runs 14 residues. The V segment lost 7 bases and the J segment 6 bases; nucleotides outside the gene matches: 7. This CDR3 is CASINSGGPNEQFF. For the CDR3, the DNA is TGTGCCAGCATAAATAGCGGGGGCCCCAATGAGCAGTTCTTC.

In the case of this clonotype: Sequence at one end of the junction differs from germline and may be a read error. The rearrangement links TRBV11-3 to TRBJ2-3; D is ambiguous. The germline gives CDR1 SGHNT, CDR2 YENEEA. The CDR3 loop spans 13 amino acids. This chain's CDR3 is CANSPEATDTQYF. The CDR3 nucleotides read TGTGCCAACAGCCCCGAGGCCACAGATACGCAATATTTT.

Remarks on this clonotype: One end of the junction is discordant with germline, which a read error may explain. CDR3 amino acids: CATSQVGWPDTQYF. The CDR3 region has the DNA TGCGCCACCAGCCAAGTTGGTTGGCCGGATACGCAGTATTTT. The chain has TRBV4-1 and TRBJ2-3; no firm D call. Germline loops: CDR1 MGHRA, CDR2 YSYEKL. This CDR3 comprises 14 residues.

A remark on this clonotype: A much more abundant neighbour one base away suggests this may be a read error. V and J are TRBV6-2 or TRBV6-3 and TRBJ1-1; the D gene is possibly TRBD1 (5 bases). This CDR3 has 14 residues. Germline V gene data show CDR1 as MNHEY and CDR2 as SVGEGT. As DNA, the CDR3 is TGTGCCAGCAGTTACGGAGGGGTGAACACTGAAGCTCTCTTT. Translating it yields CASSYGGVNTEALF.

Only a few counts were recorded for this clonotype. A clone one base away is much larger, so this may be a read error. V and J are TRBV11-3 and TRBJ2-1; TRBD1 agrees at 7 bases. The CDR3 length is 15 residues. Germline trimming cut 5 bases from V and 3 bases from J; bases unmatched to any gene: 7. Germline V gene lookup returns CDR1 SGHNT and CDR2 YENEEA. CDR3 loop: CASSPRWDSYNEQFF. CDR3 sequence (DNA): TGTGCCAGCAGCCCACGGTGGGACAGCTACAATGAGCAGTTCTTC.

This clonotype was found a few times. The conserved phenylalanine or tryptophan normally closing the CDR3 is absent here, so this likely arose from a read error. V is TRBV11-1 and J is TRBJ1-1; D may be TRBD1 (5 bases). In germline, CDR1 is SGHAT, CDR2 FQDESV (reference sequence). The CDR3 is 15 residues long. Trimming removed 6 bases at V and 0 bases at J, with 14 bases between. The CDR3 spells CASSSPDSLNTEAFL. The CDR3, as DNA: TGTGCCAGCAGTTCGCCCGACAGCCTGAACACTGAAGCTTTCCTT.

This clonotype was found many times. The chain carries TRBV20-1 and TRBJ2-3; D not certain. Germline V gene lookup returns CDR1 DFQATT and CDR2 SNEGSKA (reference sequence). There are 14 residues in the CDR3. V lost 3 bases, J lost 3 bases, and 13 bases lay in between. CDR3 residues: CSASRDLPTDTQYF. CDR3 sequence (DNA): TGCAGTGCTAGTCGTGATTTACCTACAGATACGCAGTATTTT.

This clonotype was detected only once. One junction end disagrees with the germline gene, perhaps due to a read error. V is TRBV11-2 and J is TRBJ2-7, with 7 bases aligning to TRBD1. Germline CDR1 reads SGHAT; CDR2 reads FQNNGV. The CDR3 runs 14 residues. The CDR3 reads CTSNFSRGSYEQYF. The CDR3 region has the DNA TGTACCAGCAACTTTTCCAGGGGGAGCTACGAGCAGTACTTC.

With respect to this clonotype: An end of the junction differs from the germline gene, which may be a read error. The chain recombines TRBV11-3 with TRBJ2-1, with a possible D match to TRBD1 (7 bases). The germline V gene has CDR1 SGHNT and CDR2 YENEEA. The CDR3 covers 15 residues. The CDR3 sequence is CASSPSGGLYSEQFF. The DNA of the CDR3 is TGTGCCAGCAGCCCTTCAGGGGGACTCTACAGTGAGCAGTTCTTC.

The chain has TRBV5-1 and TRBJ2-1; 9 bases match TRBD1. The junction had 6 bases not matched to a gene; V was cut back by 4 bases and J by 4 bases. The CDR3 consists of 15 residues. From germline, CDR1 is SGHRS and CDR2 YFSETQ. The CDR3 region has the DNA TGCGCCAGCAGCCCGGACAGGGGAGTGTACAATGAGCAGTTCTTC. Its protein product is CASSPDRGVYNEQFF. The full variable domain, in which reference TRBV5-1 and TRBJ2-1 provide the parts outside the CDR3, is KAGVTQTPRYLIKTRGQQVTLSCSPISGHRSVSWYQQTPGQGLQFLFEYFSETQRNKGNFPGRFSGRQFSNSRSEMNVSTLELGDSALYLCASSPDRGVYNEQFFGPGTRLTVL.

Worth noting for this clonotype: The junction departs from germline at one end; a sequencing error may be responsible. The chain employs TRBV12-3 or TRBV12-4 and TRBJ2-2; 7 nucleotides line up with TRBD1. This CDR3 contains 14 residues. CDR3 coding DNA: TGTGCCAGGAGGGGACAGATGAACACCGGGGAACTGTTTTTT. Protein product: CARRGQMNTGELFF.

The rearrangement links TRBV20-1 to TRBJ1-3; unclear D gene. CDR1 is DFQATT, CDR2 SNEGSKA, per germline (reference sequence). The CDR3 has 16 residues. The V end was cut by 3 bases, the J end by 2 bases, with 17 bases between. CDR3 region: CSASVSSIATGNTIYF. CDR3 sequence (DNA): TGCAGTGCTAGTGTGAGTAGCATCGCGACTGGAAACACCATATATTTT.

This chain links TRBV4-1 with TRBJ2-3, with D perhaps matching TRBD2 (5 bases). Trimming shortened V by 0 bases and J by 2 bases, and 15 bases separated the two germline ends. This CDR3 has 17 amino acids. Germline V gene data show CDR1 as MGHRA and CDR2 as YSYEKL. This CDR3 is CASSQDGITGITDTQYF. The CDR3 bases are TGCGCCAGCAGCCAAGATGGAATAACGGGGATCACAGATACGCAGTATTTT.

This sequence joins TRBV30 and TRBJ2-7, with TRBD2 as a possible D gene (5 bases). The CDR3 runs to 13 residues. CDR1 is GTSNPN, CDR2 SVGIG, per germline (reference sequence). The V and J ends lost 8 bases and 4 bases respectively, with 18 bases between them. The CDR3 spells CARTDTWAYEQYF. The CDR3 DNA is TGTGCCCGGACTGACACTTGGGCTTACGAGCAGTACTTC.

V is TRBV5-6 and J is TRBJ1-3; D is unresolved. V was pared by 4 bases and J by 8 bases, with 13 bases between. This CDR3 is built from 13 residues. Germline V CDR1 and CDR2: SGHDT, YYEEEE. For the CDR3, the DNA is TGTGCCAGCAGCACCGTGATGACGGACACCATATATTTT. Encoded protein: CASSTVMTDTIYF.

This clonotype has ten or more counts. V usage is TRBV6-6 and J usage is TRBJ2-1; TRBD1 aligns across 9 bases. Germline CDR1 reads MNHNY; CDR2 reads SVGAGI (reference sequence). The CDR3 has 15 residues. V dropped 5 bases and J dropped 6; count of bases not matched to a gene: 8. The CDR3 reads CASSKPGQGSNEQFF. CDR3 DNA sequence: TGTGCCAGCAGTAAGCCGGGACAGGGTTCCAATGAGCAGTTCTTC.

Comments on this clonotype: A junction end diverges from the germline sequence, so it may reflect a read error. The chain couples TRBV6-1 to TRBJ2-3, with 8 bases that match TRBD1. This CDR3 has 15 amino acids. Germline-derived CDR1 and CDR2 are MNHNS and SASEGT. The DNA of the CDR3 is TGTGCCAACAGTGAGGACAGGGCACCCATAGATACGCAGTATTTT. This codes for CANSEDRAPIDTQYF.

In regard to this clonotype: A junction boundary mismatches the germline segment, possibly from a read error. The chain uses TRBV20-1 and TRBJ1-2; 7 bases line up with TRBD1. CDR1 and CDR2 from the germline V gene are DFQATT and SNEGSKA (reference sequence). The length of the CDR3 is 14 residues. The CDR3: CNASLDRVNYGYTF. CDR3 sequence (DNA): TGCAATGCTAGCTTAGACAGGGTAAACTATGGGTACACCTTC.

Remarks on this clonotype: A read error may explain this, as a much larger clone is one base away. The chain combines TRBV4-3 with TRBJ2-2; no clear D gene. This CDR3 is 12 amino acids long. The V end lost 7 bases, the J end lost 6 bases, and 9 bases lay between the germline ends. Germline-derived CDR1 and CDR2 are LGHNA and YSLEER. CDR3 sequence: CASIPLAGELFF. The CDR3, as DNA: TGCGCCAGCATCCCCCTCGCCGGGGAGCTGTTTTTT.

Details on this clonotype: A much larger clone lies one base from this, so it may be a read error. V usage is TRBV5-6 and J usage is TRBJ1-1; D not certain. Looked up from germline, CDR1 is SGHDT and CDR2 is YYEEEE. The V end was cut by 0 bases, the J end by 1 base, with 10 bases between. The CDR3 contains 15 residues. This CDR3 is CASSLGVGANTEAFF. CDR3 in DNA: TGTGCCAGCAGCTTGGGGGTGGGCGCGAACACTGAAGCTTTCTTT.

This clonotype was detected only a few times. The chain uses TRBV20-1 and TRBJ1-6; 8 bases map to TRBD1. This CDR3 comprises 14 residues. Trimming removed 3 bases from V and 13 bases from J; junction bases left unmatched: 11. The germline V gene encodes CDR1 DFQATT and CDR2 SNEGSKA (reference sequence). As DNA, the CDR3 is TGCAGTGCTAGCCTACGCCAGGGGGCGTCCCCCCTCCACTTT. Translation gives CSASLRQGASPLHF.

Comment on this clonotype: Sequence at one end of the junction differs from germline and may be a read error. This chain joins TRBV29-1 and TRBJ2-3; unclear D gene. Germline V CDR1 and CDR2: SQVTM, ANQGSEA. CDR3 length equals 10 residues. CDR3 bases: TGCGGCGTTGAAGCAGCTACGCAGTATTTT. It encodes CGVEAATQYF.